This TCR beta chain was identified in a study of blood T cell repertoires in COVID-19. Repertoires were generated with immunoSEQ multiplex PCR, while TCRdb's copy carries only in-frame clones and drops some. The table records 270,000 or so clones, 81% of them present only once. The CDR3 length is 16 residues. Germline CDR1 and CDR2: KGHSH and LQKENI. The V gene end was trimmed by 5 bases and the J gene end by 1 base; junction bases not matched to a gene: 10. The chain combines TRBV18 with TRBJ2-7; 8 nucleotides match TRBD1. Sequencing was done on a sample of peripheral blood. The source of this sequence is a woman aged 55-70 years with active or convalescent COVID-19. The CDR3 bases are TGTGCCAGCTCAAATTCAGACAGGGGTTCTTCCTACGAGCAGTACTTC. Protein: CASSNSDRGSSYEQYF. The full variable domain, rest sourced from reference TRBV18 and TRBJ2-7, is NAGVMQNPRHLVRRRGQEARLRCSPMKGHSHVYWYRQLPEEGLKFMVYLQKENIIDESGMPKERFSAEFPKEGPSILRIQQVVRGDSAAYFCASSNSDRGSSYEQYFGPGTRLTVT.